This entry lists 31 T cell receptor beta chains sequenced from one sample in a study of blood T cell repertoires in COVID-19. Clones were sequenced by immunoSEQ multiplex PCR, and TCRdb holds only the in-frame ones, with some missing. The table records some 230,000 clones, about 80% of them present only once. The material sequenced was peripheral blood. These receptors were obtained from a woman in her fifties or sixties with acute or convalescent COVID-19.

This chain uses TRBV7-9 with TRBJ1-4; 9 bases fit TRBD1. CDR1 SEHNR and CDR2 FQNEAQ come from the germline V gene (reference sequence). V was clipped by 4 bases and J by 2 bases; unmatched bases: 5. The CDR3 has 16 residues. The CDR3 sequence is CASSSGQGWTNEKLFF. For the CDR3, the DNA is TGTGCCAGCAGCTCCGGACAGGGGTGGACTAATGAAAAACTGTTTTTT.

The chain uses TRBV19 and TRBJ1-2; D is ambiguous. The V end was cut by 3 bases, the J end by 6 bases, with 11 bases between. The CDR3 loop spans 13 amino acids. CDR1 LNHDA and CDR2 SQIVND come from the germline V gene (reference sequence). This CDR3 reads CASSIRRHHGYTF. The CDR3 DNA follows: TGTGCCAGTAGTATCCGGCGACATCATGGCTACACCTTC.

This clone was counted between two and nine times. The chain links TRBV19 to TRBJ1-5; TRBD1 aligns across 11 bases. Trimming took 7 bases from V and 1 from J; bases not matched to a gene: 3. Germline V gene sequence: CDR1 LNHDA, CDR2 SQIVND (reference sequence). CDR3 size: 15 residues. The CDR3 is CASMRTGGSNQPQHF. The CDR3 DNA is TGTGCCAGTATGAGGACAGGGGGCAGCAATCAGCCCCAGCATTTT.

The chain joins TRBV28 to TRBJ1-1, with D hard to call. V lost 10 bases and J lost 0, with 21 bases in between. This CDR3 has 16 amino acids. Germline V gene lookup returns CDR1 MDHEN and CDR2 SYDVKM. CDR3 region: CATQTILRGMNTEAFF. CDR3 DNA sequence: TGTGCCACCCAAACTATCCTCCGCGGGATGAACACTGAAGCTTTCTTT.

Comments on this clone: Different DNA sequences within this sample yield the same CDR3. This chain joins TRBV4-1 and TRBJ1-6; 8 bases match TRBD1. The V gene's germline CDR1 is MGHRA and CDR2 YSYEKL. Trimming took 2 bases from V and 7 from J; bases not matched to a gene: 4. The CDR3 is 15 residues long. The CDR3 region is CASSQPDRDNSPLHF. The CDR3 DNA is TGCGCCAGCAGCCAACCGGACAGGGACAATTCACCCCTCCACTTT.

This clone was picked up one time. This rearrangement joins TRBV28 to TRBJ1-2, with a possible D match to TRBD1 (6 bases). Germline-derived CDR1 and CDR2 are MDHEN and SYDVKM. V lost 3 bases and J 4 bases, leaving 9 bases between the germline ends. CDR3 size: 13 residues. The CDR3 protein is CASSFQGTYGYTF. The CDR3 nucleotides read TGTGCCAGCAGTTTTCAGGGGACCTATGGCTACACCTTC.

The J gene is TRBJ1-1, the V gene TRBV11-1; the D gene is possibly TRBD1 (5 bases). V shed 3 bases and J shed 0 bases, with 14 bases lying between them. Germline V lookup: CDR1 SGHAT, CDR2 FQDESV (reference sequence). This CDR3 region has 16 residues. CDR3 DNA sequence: TGTGCCAGCAGCTTGACCCAGGGTTCCCTGAACACTGAAGCTTTCTTT. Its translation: CASSLTQGSLNTEAFF.

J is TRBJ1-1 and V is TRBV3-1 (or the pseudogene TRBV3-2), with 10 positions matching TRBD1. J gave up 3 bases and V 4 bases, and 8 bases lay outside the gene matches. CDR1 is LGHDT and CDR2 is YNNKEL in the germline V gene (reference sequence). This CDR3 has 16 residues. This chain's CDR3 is CASSRRGQGSDTEAFF. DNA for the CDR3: TGTGCCAGCAGCCGCCGGGGACAGGGGTCGGACACTGAAGCTTTCTTT.

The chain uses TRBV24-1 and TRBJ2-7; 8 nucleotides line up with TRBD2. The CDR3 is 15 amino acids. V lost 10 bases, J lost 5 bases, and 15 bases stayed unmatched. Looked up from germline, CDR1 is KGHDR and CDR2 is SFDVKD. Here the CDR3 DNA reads TGTGCCACGGCGGCGGGCCGGACTAGCTTCGACGAGCAGTACTTC. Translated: CATAAGRTSFDEQYF.

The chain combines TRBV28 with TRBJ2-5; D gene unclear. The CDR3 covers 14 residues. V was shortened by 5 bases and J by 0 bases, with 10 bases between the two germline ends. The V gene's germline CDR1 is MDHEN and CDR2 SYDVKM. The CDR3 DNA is TGTGCCAGCAGTCCGACAACGTACCAAGAGACCCAGTACTTC. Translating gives CASSPTTYQETQYF.

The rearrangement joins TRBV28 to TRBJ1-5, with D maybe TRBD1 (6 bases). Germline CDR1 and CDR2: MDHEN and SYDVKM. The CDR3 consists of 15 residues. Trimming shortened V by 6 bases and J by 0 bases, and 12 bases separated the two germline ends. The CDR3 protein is CASRSDRYSNQPQHF. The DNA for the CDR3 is TGTGCCAGCAGATCTGACAGGTATAGCAATCAGCCCCAGCATTTT.

The CDR3 DNA reads as TGTGCCAGCAGTCCCAGGACAGCGAACACTGAAGCTTTCTTT. This encodes CASSPRTANTEAFF. The J gene is TRBJ1-1, the V gene TRBV6-5, with D possibly matching TRBD1 (6 bases). The CDR3 sequence is 14 residues long. Trimming left V 5 bases short and J 1 base short, with 11 bases between. The germline V gene has CDR1 MNHEY and CDR2 SVGAGI.

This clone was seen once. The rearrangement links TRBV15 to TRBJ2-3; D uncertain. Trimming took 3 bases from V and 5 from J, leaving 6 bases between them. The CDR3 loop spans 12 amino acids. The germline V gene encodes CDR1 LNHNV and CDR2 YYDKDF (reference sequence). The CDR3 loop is CATSRRQDTQYF. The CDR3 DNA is TGTGCCACCAGCAGGAGACAAGATACGCAGTATTTT.

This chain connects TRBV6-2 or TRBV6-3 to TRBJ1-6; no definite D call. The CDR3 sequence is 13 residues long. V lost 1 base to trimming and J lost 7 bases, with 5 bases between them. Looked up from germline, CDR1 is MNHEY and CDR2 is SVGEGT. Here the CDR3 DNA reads TGTGCCAGCAGTTACTATCGGAATTCACCCCTCCACTTT. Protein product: CASSYYRNSPLHF.

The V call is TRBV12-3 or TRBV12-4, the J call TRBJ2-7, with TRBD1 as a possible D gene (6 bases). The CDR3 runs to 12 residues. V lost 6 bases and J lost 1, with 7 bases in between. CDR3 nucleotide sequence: TGTGCCAGCAGCACAGGGTCCTACGAGCAGTACTTC. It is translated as CASSTGSYEQYF.

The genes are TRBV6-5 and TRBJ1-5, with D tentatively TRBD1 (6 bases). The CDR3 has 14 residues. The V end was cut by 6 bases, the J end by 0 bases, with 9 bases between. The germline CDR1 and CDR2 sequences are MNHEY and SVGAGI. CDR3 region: CASSGQSSNQPQHF. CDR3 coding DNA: TGTGCCAGCAGCGGACAGAGTAGCAATCAGCCCCAGCATTTT.

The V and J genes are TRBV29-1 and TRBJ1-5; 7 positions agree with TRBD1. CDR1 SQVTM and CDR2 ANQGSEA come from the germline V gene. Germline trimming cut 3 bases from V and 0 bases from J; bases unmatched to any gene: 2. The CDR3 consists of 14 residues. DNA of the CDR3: TGCAGCGTTGATACAGGGGATAGCAATCAGCCCCAGCATTTT. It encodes CSVDTGDSNQPQHF.

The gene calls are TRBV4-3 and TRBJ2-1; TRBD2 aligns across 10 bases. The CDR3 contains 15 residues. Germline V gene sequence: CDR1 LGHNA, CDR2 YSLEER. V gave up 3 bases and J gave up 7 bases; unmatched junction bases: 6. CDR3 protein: CASSHRSGGGNEQFF. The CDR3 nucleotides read TGCGCCAGCAGCCATCGAAGCGGGGGGGGAAATGAGCAGTTCTTC.

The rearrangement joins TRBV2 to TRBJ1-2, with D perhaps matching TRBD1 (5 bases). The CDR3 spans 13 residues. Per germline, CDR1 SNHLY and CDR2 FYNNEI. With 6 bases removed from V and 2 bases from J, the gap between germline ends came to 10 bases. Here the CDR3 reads CASSLRANYGYTF. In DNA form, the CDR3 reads TGTGCCAGCAGCCTCAGGGCCAACTATGGCTACACCTTC.

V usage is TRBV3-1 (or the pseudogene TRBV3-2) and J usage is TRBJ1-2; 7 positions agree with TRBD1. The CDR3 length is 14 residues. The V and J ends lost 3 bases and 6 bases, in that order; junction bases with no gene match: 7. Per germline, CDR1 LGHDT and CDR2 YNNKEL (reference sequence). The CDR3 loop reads CASSHPDRRNGYTF. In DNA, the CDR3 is TGTGCCAGCAGCCACCCGGACAGGCGGAATGGCTACACCTTC.

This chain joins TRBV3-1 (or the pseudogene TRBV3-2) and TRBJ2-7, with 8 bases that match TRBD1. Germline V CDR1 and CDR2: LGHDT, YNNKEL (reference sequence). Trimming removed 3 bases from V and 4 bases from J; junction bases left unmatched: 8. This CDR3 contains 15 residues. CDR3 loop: CASSQIPTGAYEQYF. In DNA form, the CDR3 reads TGTGCCAGCAGCCAGATCCCGACAGGGGCATACGAGCAGTACTTC.

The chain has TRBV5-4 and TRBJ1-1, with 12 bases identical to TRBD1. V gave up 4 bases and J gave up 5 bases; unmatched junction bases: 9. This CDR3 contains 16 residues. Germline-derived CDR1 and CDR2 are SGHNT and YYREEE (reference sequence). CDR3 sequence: CASSPRDRGRITEAFF. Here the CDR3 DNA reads TGTGCCAGCAGCCCTCGGGACAGGGGGCGGATTACTGAAGCTTTCTTT.

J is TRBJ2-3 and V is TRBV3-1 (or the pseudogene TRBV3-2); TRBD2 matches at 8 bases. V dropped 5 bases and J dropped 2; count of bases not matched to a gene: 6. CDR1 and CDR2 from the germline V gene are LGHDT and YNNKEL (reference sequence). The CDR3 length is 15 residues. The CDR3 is CASSKTSGYTDTQYF. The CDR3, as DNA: TGTGCCAGCAGCAAAACTAGCGGATACACAGATACGCAGTATTTT.

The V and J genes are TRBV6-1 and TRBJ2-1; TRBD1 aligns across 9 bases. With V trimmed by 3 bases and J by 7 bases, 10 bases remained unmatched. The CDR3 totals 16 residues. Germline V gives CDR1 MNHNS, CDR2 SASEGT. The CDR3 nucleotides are TGTGCCAGCAGTGATCGGGGACAGGGCCCCCTGAATGAGCAGTTCTTC. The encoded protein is CASSDRGQGPLNEQFF.

The chain's CDR3 is CASSLRQLAGWRGNEQFF. The CDR3, as DNA: TGCGCCAGCAGCTTGAGGCAACTAGCGGGGTGGAGAGGTAATGAGCAGTTCTTC. The chain joins TRBV5-1 to TRBJ2-1; 10 bases align to TRBD2. V gave up 1 base and J gave up 7 bases; unmatched junction bases: 14. Germline CDR1 is SGHRS and CDR2 is YFSETQ. CDR3 size: 18 residues. Full variable domain (missing parts from reference TRBV5-1 and TRBJ2-1): KAGVTQTPRYLIKTRGQQVTLSCSPISGHRSVSWYQQTPGQGLQFLFEYFSETQRNKGNFPGRFSGRQFSNSRSEMNVSTLELGDSALYLCASSLRQLAGWRGNEQFFGPGTRLTVL.

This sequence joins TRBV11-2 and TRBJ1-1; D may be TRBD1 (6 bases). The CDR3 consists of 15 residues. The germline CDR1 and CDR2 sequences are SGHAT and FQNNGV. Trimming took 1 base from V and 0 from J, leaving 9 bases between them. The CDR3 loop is CASSLGAGVNTEAFF. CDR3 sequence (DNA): TGTGCCAGCAGCTTAGGGGCAGGGGTGAACACTGAAGCTTTCTTT. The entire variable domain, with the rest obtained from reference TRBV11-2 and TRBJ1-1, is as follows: EAGVAQSPRYKIIEKRQSVAFWCNPISGHATLYWYQQILGQGPKLLIQFQNNGVVDDSQLPKDRFSAERLKGVDSTLKIQPAKLEDSAVYLCASSLGAGVNTEAFFGQGTRLTVV.

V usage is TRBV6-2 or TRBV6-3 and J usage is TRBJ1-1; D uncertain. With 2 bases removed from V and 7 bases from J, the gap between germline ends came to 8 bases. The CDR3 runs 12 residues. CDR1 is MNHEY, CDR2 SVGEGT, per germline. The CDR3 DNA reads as TGTGCCAGCAGTTACACCGCGTATGAAGCTTTCTTT. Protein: CASSYTAYEAFF.

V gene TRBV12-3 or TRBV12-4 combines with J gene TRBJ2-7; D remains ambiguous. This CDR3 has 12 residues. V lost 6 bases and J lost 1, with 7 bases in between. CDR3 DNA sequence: TGTGCCAGCAGCGACTTTTCCTACGAGCAGTACTTC. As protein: CASSDFSYEQYF.

CDR3 sequence reads: CASSFRRGETQYF. As DNA, the CDR3 is TGTGCCAGCAGCTTCCGGAGAGGAGAGACCCAGTACTTC. The V call is TRBV7-3, the J call TRBJ2-5; no reliable D call. Trimming took 3 bases from V and 4 from J, leaving 9 bases between them. Looked up from germline, CDR1 is SGHTA and CDR2 is FQGTGA. The CDR3 length is 13 residues.

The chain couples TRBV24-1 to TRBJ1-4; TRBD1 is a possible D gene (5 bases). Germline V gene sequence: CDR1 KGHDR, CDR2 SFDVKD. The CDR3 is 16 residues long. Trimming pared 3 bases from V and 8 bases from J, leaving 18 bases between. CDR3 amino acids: CATSDPGSPSGEKLFF. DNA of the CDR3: TGTGCCACCAGTGATCCCGGGAGCCCTTCAGGGGAAAAACTGTTTTTT.

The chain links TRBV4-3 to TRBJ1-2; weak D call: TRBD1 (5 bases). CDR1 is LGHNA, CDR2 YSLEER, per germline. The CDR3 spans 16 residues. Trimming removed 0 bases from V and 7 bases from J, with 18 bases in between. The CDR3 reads CASSQDSGGVSGGYTF. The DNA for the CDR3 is TGCGCCAGCAGCCAAGATAGTGGGGGGGTATCGGGTGGCTACACCTTC.